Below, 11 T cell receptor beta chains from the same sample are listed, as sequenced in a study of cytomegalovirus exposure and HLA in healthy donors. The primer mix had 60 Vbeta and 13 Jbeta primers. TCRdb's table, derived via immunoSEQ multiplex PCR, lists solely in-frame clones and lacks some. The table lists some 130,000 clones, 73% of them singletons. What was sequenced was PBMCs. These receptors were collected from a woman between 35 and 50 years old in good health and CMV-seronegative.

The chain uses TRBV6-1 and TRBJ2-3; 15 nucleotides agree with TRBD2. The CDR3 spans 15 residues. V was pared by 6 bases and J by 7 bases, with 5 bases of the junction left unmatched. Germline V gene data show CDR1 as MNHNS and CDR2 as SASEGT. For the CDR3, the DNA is TGTGCCAGCAGACCAGGACTAGCGGGGGGGAATACGCAGTATTTT. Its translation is CASRPGLAGGNTQYF.

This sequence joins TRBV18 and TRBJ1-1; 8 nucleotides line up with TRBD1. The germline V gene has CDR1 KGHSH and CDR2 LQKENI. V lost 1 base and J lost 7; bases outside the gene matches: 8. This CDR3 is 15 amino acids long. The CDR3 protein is CASSPQYGQGGEAFF. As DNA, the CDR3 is TGTGCCAGCTCACCACAATACGGACAGGGCGGTGAAGCTTTCTTT.

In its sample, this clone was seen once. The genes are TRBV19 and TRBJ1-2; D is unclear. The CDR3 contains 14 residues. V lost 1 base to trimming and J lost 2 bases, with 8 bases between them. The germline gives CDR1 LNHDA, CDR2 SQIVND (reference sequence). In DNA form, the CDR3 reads TGTGCCAGTAGTATAGGCCAGGCCAACTATGGCTACACCTTC. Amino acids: CASSIGQANYGYTF.

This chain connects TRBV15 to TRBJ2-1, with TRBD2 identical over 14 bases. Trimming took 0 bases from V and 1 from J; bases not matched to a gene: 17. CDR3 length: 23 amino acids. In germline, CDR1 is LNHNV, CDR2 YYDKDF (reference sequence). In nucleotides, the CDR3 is TGTGCCACCAGCAGAGATGGGGTCTTCCGGGGCGGACTAGCGGGGGGATCCTACAATGAGCAGTTCTTC. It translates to CATSRDGVFRGGLAGGSYNEQFF.

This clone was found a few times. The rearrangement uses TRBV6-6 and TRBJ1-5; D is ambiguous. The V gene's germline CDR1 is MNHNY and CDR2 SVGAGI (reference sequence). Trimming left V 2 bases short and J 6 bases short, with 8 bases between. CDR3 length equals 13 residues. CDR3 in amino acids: CASSYVRGQPQHF. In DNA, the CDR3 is TGTGCCAGCAGTTACGTGCGGGGTCAGCCCCAGCATTTT.

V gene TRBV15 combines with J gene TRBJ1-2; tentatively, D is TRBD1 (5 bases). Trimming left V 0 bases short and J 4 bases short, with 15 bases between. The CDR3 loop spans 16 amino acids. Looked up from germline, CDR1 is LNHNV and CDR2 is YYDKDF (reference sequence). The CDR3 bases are TGTGCCACCAGCAGAGATGGGGCGCGAGACCGCTATGGCTACACCTTC. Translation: CATSRDGARDRYGYTF.

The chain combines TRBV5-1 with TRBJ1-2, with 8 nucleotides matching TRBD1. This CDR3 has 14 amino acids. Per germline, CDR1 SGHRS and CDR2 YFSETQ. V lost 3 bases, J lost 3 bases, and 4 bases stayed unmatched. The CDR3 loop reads CASSSMTGDYGYTF. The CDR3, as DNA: TGCGCCAGCAGCTCCATGACAGGGGACTATGGCTACACCTTC.

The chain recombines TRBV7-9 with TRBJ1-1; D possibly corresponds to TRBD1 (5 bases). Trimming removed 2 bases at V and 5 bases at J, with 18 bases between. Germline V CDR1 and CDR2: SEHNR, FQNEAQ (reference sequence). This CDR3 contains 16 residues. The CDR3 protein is CASSLLGVESWTEAFF. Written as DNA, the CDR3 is TGTGCCAGCAGCTTACTAGGGGTTGAGTCGTGGACTGAAGCTTTCTTT.

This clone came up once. CDR3 sequence (DNA): TGTGCCAGCAGCCAAGTAGCGGGGGGTTCCTACGAGCAGTACGTC. Its translation: CASSQVAGGSYEQYV. The gene calls are TRBV4-2 and TRBJ2-7; 10 bases are shared with TRBD2. J was trimmed by 1 base and V by 1 base; bases with no gene match: 1. The CDR3 is 15 residues long. Germline V gene data show CDR1 as LGHNA and CDR2 as YNFKEQ.

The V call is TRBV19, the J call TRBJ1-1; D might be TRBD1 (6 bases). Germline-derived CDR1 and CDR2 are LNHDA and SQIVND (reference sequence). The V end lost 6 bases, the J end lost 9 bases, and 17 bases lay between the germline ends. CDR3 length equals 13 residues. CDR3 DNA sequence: TGTGCCAGTAGCCCGCAAACCGGGACACAAGCTTTCTTT. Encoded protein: CASSPQTGTQAFF.

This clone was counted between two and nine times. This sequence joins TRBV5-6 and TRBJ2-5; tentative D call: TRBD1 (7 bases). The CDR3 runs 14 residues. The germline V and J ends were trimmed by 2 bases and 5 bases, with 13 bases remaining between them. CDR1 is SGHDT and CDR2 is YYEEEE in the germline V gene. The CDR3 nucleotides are TGTGCCAGCAGCTTCCTTCCAGGGGGGGAGACCCAGTACTTC. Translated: CASSFLPGGETQYF.